This TCR beta chain derives from a study of technical replicates of blood from a handful of donors (dated by TCRdb to the late 2010s). Libraries were made using the immunoSEQ multiplex PCR assay. In TCRdb, the immuneACCESS table is reduced to in-frame sequences with V and J assigned. These tables do not hold every clone; where another copy was compared, an unresolved V gene accounts for under half, and the others remain unexplained. The sample contains tens of thousands of clones, 90% to 95% of them found a single time. The ten biggest clones cover approximately 0.3% of the sample. On this clone: Its antigen target is currently unknown. No clone much larger than this one lies a single base away; base qualities are absent.

The sequence came from a human donor in good health. Sequencing was done on a sample of T cells isolated from PBMCs.

In nucleotide form, the sequence is TGTGCTAGTGGCCAGAATCAAGAGACCCAGTACTTC. This yields the protein CASGQNQETQYF. The chain is made from TRBV12-5 and TRBJ2-5; a confident D gene designation cannot be given. Deletion took 6 bases off V and 2 bases off J, with a span of 7 bases between the germline ends. From a lookup of the germline V gene, CDR1 and CDR2 are LGHNT and FRNRAP. The CDR3 covers 12 residues, taking in both the cysteine and the phenylalanine. Only the CDR3 portion is preserved as DNA: 36 bases, with reading frame beginning at the first base.